These 32 T cell receptor beta chains share one sample of origin, sequenced in a study of T cell repertoires in cytomegalovirus infection. From the reads, TCRdb called clonotypes with MiXCR, one entry per CDR3 protein. The sample records 450,000 to 550,000 distinct CDR3 sequences, about two fifths being singletons. These receptors' targets are unknown. The input for sequencing was cultured PBMCs, taken from culture after CMV antigen stimulation. These receptor sequences come from a human donor in good health (CMV status not recorded). Some clones in this sample may be carry-over from other donors' samples.

The chain carries TRBV7-2 and TRBJ1-2, with 9 bases identical to TRBD1. The CDR3 loop spans 14 amino acids. With V trimmed by 3 bases and J by 4 bases, 3 bases remained unmatched. Germline assignment: CDR1 SGHTA and CDR2 FQGNSA. In DNA, the CDR3 is TGTGCCAGCAGCTTCGGGACAGGGTCCTATGGCTACACCTTC. Translating gives CASSFGTGSYGYTF. The whole variable domain, filled in from reference TRBV7-2 and TRBJ1-2, reads GAGVSQSPSNKVTEKGKDVELRCDPISGHTALYWYRQSLGQGLEFLIYFQGNSAPDKSGLPSDRFSAERTGGSVSTLTIQRTQQEDSAVYLCASSFGTGSYGYTFGSGTRLTVV.

Details on this clonotype: Given a much more abundant clone one base away, this may be a read error. The genes are TRBV9 and TRBJ2-1, with 11 bases fitting TRBD2. Losses at the gene ends were 0 bases for V and 4 bases for J; bases not matched to a gene: 0. The CDR3 runs 15 residues. The germline V gene encodes CDR1 SGDLS and CDR2 YYNGEE. CDR3 residues: CASSVVAGGYNEQFF. In nucleotides, the CDR3 is TGTGCCAGCAGCGTAGTAGCGGGAGGGTACAATGAGCAGTTCTTC.

The chain combines TRBV20-1 with TRBJ1-1; D gene ambiguous. Germline CDR1 reads DFQATT; CDR2 reads SNEGSKA (reference sequence). The ends were cut back, 0 bases at V and 3 bases at J, with 2 bases in the middle. This CDR3 is 11 amino acids long. Written as DNA, the CDR3 is TGCAGTGCTAGAGATTACACTGAAGCTTTCTTT. Its protein product is CSARDYTEAFF.

The chain is built from TRBV12-5 and TRBJ1-1, with D tentatively TRBD1 (5 bases). Trimming left V 6 bases short and J 6 bases short, with 14 bases between. Germline CDR1 LGHNT, CDR2 FRNRAP. This CDR3 is built from 13 residues. As DNA, the CDR3 is TGTGCTAGTGGCCCCAGGGACCGGGCTGAAGCTTTCTTT. Translated, it gives CASGPRDRAEAFF. Full variable domain (remainder filled in from reference TRBV12-5 and TRBJ1-1): DARVTQTPRHKVTEMGQEVTMRCQPILGHNTVFWYRQTMMQGLELLAYFRNRAPLDDSGMPKDRFSAEMPDATLATLKIQPSEPRDSAVYFCASGPRDRAEAFFGQGTRLTVV.

The chain's CDR3 is CASGLVKDGHSSTDTQYF. DNA for the CDR3: TGTGCTAGTGGTTTGGTAAAAGATGGGCATTCTAGCACAGATACGCAGTATTTT. This chain links TRBV12-5 with TRBJ2-3, with unresolved D. This CDR3 contains 18 residues. Trimming pared 0 bases from V and 0 bases from J, leaving 16 bases between. Germline V lookup: CDR1 LGHNT, CDR2 FRNRAP.

The chain carries TRBV7-6 and TRBJ2-1; TRBD2 matches at 8 bases. Germline V CDR1 and CDR2: SGHVS, FNYEAQ. After removal of 6 bases from V and 6 bases from J, the junction contained 10 bases not matched to a gene. The CDR3 sequence is 15 residues long. The CDR3 is CASSFGTRELNEQFF. Written as DNA, the CDR3 is TGTGCCAGCAGTTTCGGGACTAGGGAACTCAATGAGCAGTTCTTC.

This chain uses TRBV11-3 with TRBJ1-1; D uncertain. Germline CDR1 and CDR2: SGHNT and YENEEA. Trimming took off 3 bases at V and 6 bases at J, with 8 bases between the two ends. The CDR3 has 12 residues. The CDR3 DNA reads as TGTGCCAGCAGCTTTACTGGGGCTGAAGCTTTCTTT. As protein: CASSFTGAEAFF. Full variable domain (outside the CDR3, taken from reference TRBV11-3 and TRBJ1-1): EAGVVQSPRYKIIEKKQPVAFWCNPISGHNTLYWYLQNLGQGPELLIRYENEEAVDDSQLPKDRFSAERLKGVDSTLKIQPAELGDSAVYLCASSFTGAEAFFGQGTRLTVV.

The rearrangement links TRBV11-2 to TRBJ2-7; no definite D call. Trimming removed 4 bases at V and 4 bases at J, with 14 bases between. CDR3 length equals 14 residues. CDR1 and CDR2 from the germline V gene are SGHAT and FQNNGV. This chain's CDR3 is CASSSQEIEYEQYF. DNA for the CDR3: TGTGCCAGCAGCTCCCAGGAAATCGAATACGAGCAGTACTTC.

This clonotype was seen at least ten times. The chain joins TRBV6-1 to TRBJ2-3, with a possible D match to TRBD2 (6 bases). CDR1 MNHNS and CDR2 SASEGT come from the germline V gene. The V end was cut by 6 bases, the J end by 0 bases, with 13 bases between. This CDR3 contains 15 residues. This chain's CDR3 is CASSPSAGSTDTQYF. The CDR3, as DNA: TGTGCCAGCAGCCCCAGCGCGGGGAGCACAGATACGCAGTATTTT.

This clonotype was picked up a small number of times. V is TRBV12-3 or TRBV12-4 and J is TRBJ1-4, with D unresolved. V lost 7 bases and J lost 9, with 15 bases in between. The length of the CDR3 is 13 residues. In nucleotides, the CDR3 is TGTGCCAGCACCACCGGACGGATGAAAAAACTGTTTTTT. This gives the protein CASTTGRMKKLFF.

The chain couples TRBV19 to TRBJ2-1; 7 nucleotides agree with TRBD2. The CDR3 is 14 amino acids. In germline, CDR1 is LNHDA, CDR2 SQIVND (reference sequence). The V segment lost 2 bases and the J segment 4 bases; nucleotides outside the gene matches: 2. CDR3 DNA sequence: TGTGCCAGTAGTATACGCGGGAGTTACAATGAGCAGTTCTTC. This codes for CASSIRGSYNEQFF.

The chain uses TRBV5-4 and TRBJ2-7; either TRBD1 or TRBD2 may supply D (7 bases each). The V and J ends lost 0 bases and 2 bases respectively, with 21 bases between them. Germline CDR1 reads SGHNT; CDR2 reads YYREEE (reference sequence). The CDR3 extends over 18 amino acids. CDR3 residues: CASSLAPPGGGSAYEQYF. The CDR3 bases are TGTGCCAGCAGCTTGGCCCCTCCAGGGGGGGGGTCCGCCTACGAGCAGTACTTC.

In the case of this clonotype: A much larger clone sits a single nucleotide away, making a read error possible. The rearrangement uses TRBV7-6 and TRBJ2-5, with D unresolved. This CDR3 contains 12 residues. Germline-derived CDR1 and CDR2 are SGHVS and FNYEAQ. The CDR3 DNA follows: TGTGCCAGCAGCCCGCGGCAAGAGCCCCAGTACTTC. Its protein product is CASSPRQEPQYF.

V usage is TRBV12-5 and J usage is TRBJ2-7; 11 nucleotides match TRBD1. CDR1 and CDR2 from the germline V gene are LGHNT and FRNRAP. The CDR3 covers 14 residues. The trim removed 4 bases at V and 4 bases at J, leaving 3 bases unmatched. As DNA, the CDR3 is TGTGCTAGTGGTTCGGGACAGGGGGTGTACGAGCAGTACTTC. This gives the protein CASGSGQGVYEQYF.

This clonotype was detected ten times or more. The rearrangement links TRBV19 to TRBJ1-5, with D possibly being TRBD1 (5 bases). V was pared by 5 bases and J by 7 bases, with 15 bases between. The CDR3 spans 14 residues. Germline CDR1 and CDR2: LNHDA and SQIVND (reference sequence). CDR3 DNA: TGTGCCAGTAGTGCCGAGCAGGGTATACAGCCCCAGCATTTT. It translates to CASSAEQGIQPQHF.

This clonotype came up a few times. The rearrangement uses TRBV11-2 and TRBJ1-4; no definite D call. With 5 bases removed from V and 4 bases from J, the gap between germline ends came to 8 bases. This CDR3 is built from 13 residues. Looked up from germline, CDR1 is SGHAT and CDR2 is FQNNGV. CDR3 in DNA: TGTGCCAGCAGCCGGTACAATAATGAAAAACTGTTTTTT. The encoded protein is CASSRYNNEKLFF.

This clonotype was observed a few times. The chain is built from TRBV7-2 and TRBJ2-5; D could derive from TRBD1 or TRBD2 (5 bases each). Per germline, CDR1 SGHTA and CDR2 FQGNSA. Trimming pared 1 base from V and 3 bases from J, leaving 9 bases between. The CDR3 length is 14 residues. Here the CDR3 reads CASSLGGAEETQYF. As DNA, the CDR3 is TGTGCCAGCAGCTTAGGAGGGGCGGAAGAGACCCAGTACTTC.

The rearrangement joins TRBV5-1 to TRBJ1-2; D possibly corresponds to TRBD1 (6 bases). The CDR3 extends over 15 amino acids. Germline-derived CDR1 and CDR2 are SGHRS and YFSETQ. The V end was cut by 0 bases, the J end by 4 bases, with 13 bases between. As DNA, the CDR3 is TGCGCCAGCAGCTTGGAGGGCACAGGGCCCTATGGCTACACCTTC. Its translation is CASSLEGTGPYGYTF.

This clonotype was picked up a small number of times. V usage is TRBV6-1 and J usage is TRBJ2-7, with TRBD1 as a possible D gene (6 bases). Trimming left V 2 bases short and J 4 bases short, with 15 bases between. The CDR3 is 15 residues long. CDR1 and CDR2 from the germline V gene are MNHNS and SASEGT. The CDR3 region is CASSETTGWIYEQYF. The CDR3 DNA sequence: TGTGCCAGCAGTGAAACCACAGGGTGGATTTACGAGCAGTACTTC.

The DNA of the CDR3 is TGTGCCAGCAGCTTAGTGGCAGTGGGGTATGGCTACACCTTC. Translating gives CASSLVAVGYGYTF. The rearrangement uses TRBV7-9 and TRBJ1-2; D ambiguous. V lost 1 base to trimming and J lost 5 bases, with 11 bases between them. This CDR3 contains 14 residues. Germline loops: CDR1 SEHNR, CDR2 FQNEAQ (reference sequence). The entire variable domain, with the rest obtained from reference TRBV7-9 and TRBJ1-2, is as follows: DTGVSQNPRHKITKRGQNVTFRCDPISEHNRLYWYRQTLGQGPEFLTYFQNEAQLEKSRLLSDRFSAERPKGSFSTLEIQRTEQGDSAMYLCASSLVAVGYGYTFGSGTRLTVV.

This chain uses TRBV5-4 with TRBJ2-3; TRBD2 aligns across 7 bases. Germline lookup yields CDR1 SGHNT and CDR2 YYREEE (reference sequence). Germline trimming cut 4 bases from V and 6 bases from J; bases unmatched to any gene: 11. CDR3 length: 15 amino acids. The CDR3: CASSRWGGSVDTQYF. The CDR3 DNA follows: TGTGCCAGCAGCCGATGGGGCGGGAGTGTGGATACGCAGTATTTT. The variable domain in full, with the rest retrieved from reference TRBV5-4 and TRBJ2-3, is ETGVTQSPTHLIKTRGQQVTLRCSSQSGHNTVSWYQQALGQGPQFIFQYYREEENGRGNFPPRFSGLQFPNYSSELNVNALELDDSALYLCASSRWGGSVDTQYFGPGTRLTVL.

The genes are TRBV15 and TRBJ2-7; D perhaps matches TRBD1 (8 bases). In germline, CDR1 is LNHNV, CDR2 YYDKDF (reference sequence). V lost 3 bases and J 1 base, leaving 16 bases between the germline ends. This CDR3 is 16 amino acids long. Here the CDR3 reads CATSRDRAGGSYEQYF. The CDR3 nucleotides are TGTGCCACCAGCAGGGACAGGGCCGGGGGGTCCTACGAGCAGTACTTC.

This clonotype was observed a few times. This chain links TRBV6-8 with TRBJ2-5; 7 bases fit TRBD2. The germline V gene has CDR1 MNHGY and CDR2 SAAAGT. V trimming: 4 bases; J trimming: 5 bases; junction bases outside the gene matches: 4. The CDR3 loop spans 13 amino acids. CDR3 sequence reads: CASSSWGGETQYF. DNA for the CDR3: TGTGCCAGCAGTTCGTGGGGAGGGGAGACCCAGTACTTC.

This clonotype was seen only a few times. The chain is built from TRBV20-1 and TRBJ2-7, with D uncertain. Germline CDR1 is DFQATT and CDR2 is SNEGSKA (reference sequence). This CDR3 has 13 residues. V lost 4 bases to trimming and J lost 4 bases, with 14 bases between them. CDR3 DNA sequence: TGCAGTGCTACCCTCTGGAGAGGTTACGAGCAGTACTTC. Translating gives CSATLWRGYEQYF.

The sample holds one count of this clonotype. This chain joins TRBV6-6 and TRBJ2-3; D is unresolved. Deletions cut 8 bases from V and 0 bases from J, with 6 bases between. Looked up from germline, CDR1 is MNHNY and CDR2 is SVGAGI (reference sequence). The CDR3 sequence is 12 residues long. CDR3 sequence: CASEGSTDTQYF. The CDR3 bases are TGTGCCAGCGAAGGGAGCACAGATACGCAGTATTTT.

Many counts were recorded for this clonotype. The chain couples TRBV7-2 to TRBJ2-7, with 13 positions matching TRBD2. CDR1 SGHTA and CDR2 FQGNSA come from the germline V gene. V dropped 5 bases and J dropped 4; count of bases not matched to a gene: 14. CDR3 length: 18 amino acids. The CDR3 reads CASSAATSGRAGRYEQYF. CDR3 DNA sequence: TGTGCCAGCAGCGCCGCCACTAGCGGGAGGGCCGGAAGGTACGAGCAGTACTTC.

This clonotype was observed a few times. The rearrangement links TRBV28 to TRBJ1-2, with 7 bases fitting TRBD1. The CDR3 is 16 residues long. The germline gives CDR1 MDHEN, CDR2 SYDVKM. V lost 10 bases and J lost 3; bases outside the gene matches: 17. CDR3 sequence (DNA): TGTGCCATCCAAACCGGATCAAGGACAGGAGACTATGGCTACACCTTC. It encodes CAIQTGSRTGDYGYTF.

J is TRBJ2-3 and V is TRBV24-1, with TRBD1 matching 8 bases. Germline V gene lookup returns CDR1 KGHDR and CDR2 SFDVKD. V shed 3 bases and J 1 base; nucleotides not matched to a gene: 11. The CDR3 is 18 residues long. The DNA for the CDR3 is TGTGCCACCAGTGATCCGGTCCCTCGGGACAGGCGCACAGATACGCAGTATTTT. The encoded protein is CATSDPVPRDRRTDTQYF.

The CDR3 DNA reads as TGTGCCAGCCTTTCTAGCGGGGGGGAGGATACGCAGTATTTT. This sequence encodes CASLSSGGEDTQYF. The J gene is TRBJ2-3, the V gene TRBV28, with 12 nucleotides matching TRBD2. V was pared by 8 bases and J by 6 bases, with 6 bases of the junction left unmatched. Germline CDR1 is MDHEN and CDR2 is SYDVKM. This CDR3 is 14 amino acids long.

This clonotype was detected only a few times. The chain recombines TRBV2 with TRBJ1-4, with TRBD1 matching over 9 bases. J was trimmed by 4 bases and V by 8 bases; bases with no gene match: 2. The CDR3 totals 13 residues. CDR1 SNHLY and CDR2 FYNNEI come from the germline V gene. CDR3: CASRDRDNEKLFF. The DNA of the CDR3 is TGTGCCAGCCGGGACAGGGATAATGAAAAACTGTTTTTT.

This clonotype occurred a few times. CDR3: CASSLARGQGRTDTQYF. CDR3 coding DNA: TGTGCCAGCAGCTTAGCGAGGGGACAGGGTCGCACAGATACGCAGTATTTT. The V call is TRBV7-6, the J call TRBJ2-3; 9 bases are shared with TRBD1. Losses at the gene ends were 0 bases for V and 1 base for J; bases not matched to a gene: 5. The CDR3 runs to 17 residues. In germline, CDR1 is SGHVS, CDR2 FNYEAQ.

This clonotype was seen many times. The chain combines TRBV7-2 with TRBJ1-3; 7 bases align to TRBD1. The CDR3 has 15 residues. The germline CDR1 and CDR2 sequences are SGHTA and FQGNSA. V lost 1 base, J lost 2 bases, and 2 bases stayed unmatched. The CDR3 loop reads CASSLVGTAGNTIYF. The CDR3 bases are TGTGCCAGCAGCTTAGTGGGGACAGCTGGAAACACCATATATTTT.